Presented here are 17 T cell receptor beta chains from one specimen sequenced in a study of neurological immune-mediated disorders. One entry per CDR3 protein, called by TCRdb with MiXCR from the 5' RACE reads. The table lists roughly 52,000 distinct CDR3 sequences, under 4.5% of them singletons. The sequenced material came from CD4+ T cells from blood. These receptor sequences come from a middle-aged woman with multiple sclerosis.

This clonotype has a count of ten or more. This CDR3 reads CASSSGLGGEQYF. DNA for the CDR3: TGTGCCAGCAGCTCAGGGTTAGGGGGCGAGCAGTACTTC. The V call is TRBV11-2, the J call TRBJ2-7; D may be TRBD1 (6 bases). The V gene lost 4 bases and the J gene lost 6 bases, with 13 bases spanning the gap. Germline CDR1 SGHAT, CDR2 FQNNGV. The CDR3 totals 13 residues. The full variable domain, its missing parts supplied by reference TRBV11-2 and TRBJ2-7, is EAGVAQSPRYKIIEKRQSVAFWCNPISGHATLYWYQQILGQGPKLLIQFQNNGVVDDSQLPKDRFSAERLKGVDSTLKIQPAKLEDSAVYLCASSSGLGGEQYFGPGTRLTVT.

This clonotype appeared many times. This chain uses TRBV12-3 or TRBV12-4 with TRBJ1-2, with D hard to call. The CDR3 totals 11 residues. V lost 6 bases and J 8 bases, leaving 10 bases between the germline ends. The CDR3 DNA sequence: TGTGCCAGCAGGGAGGGCCGAGGCTACACCTTC. Translated, it gives CASREGRGYTF.

This clonotype has ten or more counts. The J gene is TRBJ1-2, the V gene TRBV20-1; weak D call: TRBD1 (6 bases). CDR3 length equals 13 residues. CDR1 is DFQATT and CDR2 is SNEGSKA in the germline V gene (reference sequence). The germline V and J ends were trimmed by 3 bases and 2 bases, with 10 bases remaining between them. Written as DNA, the CDR3 is TGCAGTGCTAGTGACAGGCCCAACTATGGCTACACCTTC. Amino acids: CSASDRPNYGYTF.

This clonotype was observed many times. The chain combines TRBV9 with TRBJ2-3; D remains unclear. The CDR3 contains 13 residues. CDR1 is SGDLS and CDR2 is YYNGEE in the germline V gene. Between the trimmed V and J ends, which lost 1 base and 0 bases, there was a span of 3 bases. CDR3 sequence: CASSVWSTDTQYF. The CDR3 DNA reads as TGTGCCAGCAGCGTATGGAGCACAGATACGCAGTATTTT.

This clonotype has ten or more counts. This chain links TRBV5-1 with TRBJ1-3; maybe TRBD1 (6 bases). The V gene lost 3 bases and the J gene lost 0 bases, with 16 bases spanning the gap. The germline CDR1 and CDR2 sequences are SGHRS and YFSETQ. This CDR3 spans 17 amino acids. The CDR3, as DNA: TGCGCCAGCAGCTCAGCTGTTACAGGGTCCTCTGGAAACACCATATATTTT. Encoded protein: CASSSAVTGSSGNTIYF. Variable domain in full (rest from reference TRBV5-1 and TRBJ1-3): KAGVTQTPRYLIKTRGQQVTLSCSPISGHRSVSWYQQTPGQGLQFLFEYFSETQRNKGNFPGRFSGRQFSNSRSEMNVSTLELGDSALYLCASSSAVTGSSGNTIYFGEGSWLTVV.

This clonotype came up many times. V is TRBV20-1 and J is TRBJ1-1, with no clear D. The CDR3 has 14 residues. Trimming pared 4 bases from V and 1 base from J, leaving 13 bases between. The germline V gene has CDR1 DFQATT and CDR2 SNEGSKA (reference sequence). DNA for the CDR3: TGCAGTGCTAAGGAGGGTCCTGCGAACACTGAAGCTTTCTTT. It specifies CSAKEGPANTEAFF.

This clonotype was picked up many times. V gene TRBV5-1 combines with J gene TRBJ2-3; possibly TRBD2 for D (5 bases). The CDR3 sequence is 13 residues long. The germline CDR1 and CDR2 sequences are SGHRS and YFSETQ. Trimming took 0 bases from V and 7 from J, leaving 9 bases between them. The CDR3 coding sequence is TGCGCCAGCAGCTTGGAGGCTAGCCATACGCAGTATTTT. Protein: CASSLEASHTQYF.

This clonotype was counted ten times or more. The J gene is TRBJ2-1, the V gene TRBV10-3, with 8 bases matching TRBD2. This CDR3 spans 14 amino acids. V lost 10 bases, J lost 7 bases, and 12 bases stayed unmatched. The germline CDR1 and CDR2 sequences are ENHRY and SYGVKD. CDR3 coding DNA: TGTGCCACCCGGGGGGAGCGGGGGAGGAATGAGCAGTTCTTC. This codes for CATRGERGRNEQFF.

This clonotype was observed many times. The chain employs TRBV5-1 and TRBJ1-2; tentatively, D is TRBD1 (6 bases). Deletions cut 2 bases from V and 4 bases from J, with 12 bases between. The germline gives CDR1 SGHRS, CDR2 YFSETQ. This CDR3 comprises 14 residues. CDR3 loop: CASSFRTGLYGYTF. CDR3 nucleotides: TGCGCCAGCAGCTTCCGCACAGGGCTCTATGGCTACACCTTC. Looking up the rest from reference TRBV5-1 and TRBJ1-2 gives the full variable domain: KAGVTQTPRYLIKTRGQQVTLSCSPISGHRSVSWYQQTPGQGLQFLFEYFSETQRNKGNFPGRFSGRQFSNSRSEMNVSTLELGDSALYLCASSFRTGLYGYTFGSGTRLTVV.

This clonotype was picked up many times. The CDR3: CASSPGPRGPYQPQHF. The CDR3 DNA is TGTGCCAGCAGTCCGGGGCCCCGCGGCCCTTATCAGCCCCAGCATTTT. The chain employs TRBV6-2 or TRBV6-3 and TRBJ1-5, with D possibly matching TRBD1 (5 bases). V lost 5 bases and J 5 bases, leaving 19 bases between the germline ends. The CDR3 is made up of 16 amino acids. The germline V gene has CDR1 MNHEY and CDR2 SVGEGT.

This clonotype was counted many times. The V call is TRBV5-1, the J call TRBJ2-1, with D tentatively TRBD1 (6 bases). Per germline, CDR1 SGHRS and CDR2 YFSETQ. The V end was cut by 8 bases, the J end by 1 base, with 16 bases between. There are 15 residues in the CDR3. For the CDR3, the DNA is TGCGCCAGTGCCGGGACACCTAATTCCTACAATGAGCAGTTCTTC. It encodes CASAGTPNSYNEQFF.

This clonotype was seen repeatedly, ten times or more. The V call is TRBV20-1, the J call TRBJ1-1; D ambiguous. The germline V and J ends were trimmed by 5 bases and 2 bases, with 9 bases remaining between them. Germline-derived CDR1 and CDR2 are DFQATT and SNEGSKA (reference sequence). The CDR3 length is 12 residues. CDR3 coding DNA: TGCAGTGCTCGACAACCTAACACTGAAGCTTTCTTT. Residues: CSARQPNTEAFF.

This clonotype was seen ten or more times. The J gene is TRBJ1-5, the V gene TRBV27; D perhaps matches TRBD1 (6 bases). V lost 2 bases and J lost 6, with 20 bases in between. Germline CDR1 MNHEY, CDR2 SMNVEV (reference sequence). CDR3 length: 17 amino acids. The CDR3 coding sequence is TGTGCCAGCAGTTTAAGGGGGGAACAGGGATCGAGTCAGCCCCAGCATTTT. Translating it yields CASSLRGEQGSSQPQHF.

This clonotype has ten or more counts. The rearrangement links TRBV3-1 to TRBJ2-7; tentatively, D is TRBD2 (6 bases). Germline CDR1 LGHDT, CDR2 YNNKEL (reference sequence). The CDR3 extends over 14 amino acids. V was cut by 4 bases and J by 3 bases, with 13 bases left in between. The CDR3 loop reads CASSRMPGSYEQYF. CDR3 DNA sequence: TGTGCCAGCAGCCGGATGCCCGGGAGCTACGAGCAGTACTTC.

This clonotype was observed at least ten times. V gene TRBV5-1 combines with J gene TRBJ1-2; TRBD1 is a possible D gene (5 bases). V lost 0 bases and J 8 bases, leaving 23 bases between the germline ends. Germline CDR1 and CDR2: SGHRS and YFSETQ. This CDR3 region has 17 residues. The CDR3 bases are TGCGCCAGCAGCTTGGGTGGTGACAGACCTTTCTCGTCCGGCTACACCTTC. Translation: CASSLGGDRPFSSGYTF.

There are many counts of this clonotype. CDR3 sequence: CSAGDNYQPQHF. The CDR3 DNA is TGCAGTGCTGGGGACAATTATCAGCCCCAGCATTTT. The chain links TRBV20-1 to TRBJ1-5; TRBD1 is a possible D gene (6 bases). Trimming pared 5 bases from V and 5 bases from J, leaving 10 bases between. The CDR3 is 12 amino acids. Germline V gene lookup returns CDR1 DFQATT and CDR2 SNEGSKA (reference sequence).

This clonotype was recorded many times. The V and J genes are TRBV6-2 or TRBV6-3 and TRBJ1-4; D perhaps matches TRBD1 (5 bases). The germline gives CDR1 MNHEY, CDR2 SVGEGT. Between the trimmed V and J ends, which lost 8 bases and 0 bases, there was a span of 13 bases. The CDR3 has 15 residues. CDR3 amino acids: CASGGVFATNEKLFF. The CDR3 bases are TGTGCCAGCGGGGGGGTATTCGCAACTAATGAAAAACTGTTTTTT.